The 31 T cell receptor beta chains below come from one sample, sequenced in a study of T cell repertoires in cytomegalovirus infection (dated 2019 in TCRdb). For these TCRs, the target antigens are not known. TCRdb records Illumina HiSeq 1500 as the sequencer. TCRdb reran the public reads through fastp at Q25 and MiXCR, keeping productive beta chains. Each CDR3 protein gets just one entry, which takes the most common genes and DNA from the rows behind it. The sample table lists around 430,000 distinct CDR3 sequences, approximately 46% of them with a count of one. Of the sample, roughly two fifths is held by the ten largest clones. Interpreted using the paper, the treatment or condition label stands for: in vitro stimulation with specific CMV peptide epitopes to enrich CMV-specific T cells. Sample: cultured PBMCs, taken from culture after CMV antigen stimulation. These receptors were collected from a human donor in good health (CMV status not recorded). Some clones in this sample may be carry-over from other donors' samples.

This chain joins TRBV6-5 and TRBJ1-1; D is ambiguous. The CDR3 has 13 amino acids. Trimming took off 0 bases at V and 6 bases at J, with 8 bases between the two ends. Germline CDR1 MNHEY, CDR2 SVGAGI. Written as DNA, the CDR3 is TGTGCCAGCAGTTACTCGTTGAGGGCTGAAGCTTTCTTT. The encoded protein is CASSYSLRAEAFF.

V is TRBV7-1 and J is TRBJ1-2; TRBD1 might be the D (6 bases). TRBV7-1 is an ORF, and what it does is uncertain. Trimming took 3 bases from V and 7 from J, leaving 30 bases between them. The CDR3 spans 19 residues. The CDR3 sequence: CASSSSPGDQGWESSGYTF. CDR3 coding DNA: TGTGCCAGCAGCTCCTCCCCGGGGGACCAGGGGTGGGAGTCAAGTGGCTACACCTTC.

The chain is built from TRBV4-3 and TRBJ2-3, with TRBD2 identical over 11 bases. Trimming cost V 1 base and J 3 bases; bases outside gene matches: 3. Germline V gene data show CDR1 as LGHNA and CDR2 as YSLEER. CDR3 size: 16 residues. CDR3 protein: CASSQATSGRTDTQYF. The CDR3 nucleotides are TGCGCCAGCAGCCAAGCAACTAGCGGGAGAACAGATACGCAGTATTTT.

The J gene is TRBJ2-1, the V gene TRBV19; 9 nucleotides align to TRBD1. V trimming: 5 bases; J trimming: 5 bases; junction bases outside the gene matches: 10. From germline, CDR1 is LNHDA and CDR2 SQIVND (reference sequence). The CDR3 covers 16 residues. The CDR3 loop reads CASSSDGTGRDNEQFF. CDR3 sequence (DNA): TGTGCCAGTAGTTCAGATGGGACAGGGAGGGACAATGAGCAGTTCTTC.

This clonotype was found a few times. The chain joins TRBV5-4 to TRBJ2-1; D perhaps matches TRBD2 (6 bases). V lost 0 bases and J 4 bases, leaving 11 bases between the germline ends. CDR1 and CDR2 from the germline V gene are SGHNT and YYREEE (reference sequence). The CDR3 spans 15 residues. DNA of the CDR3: TGTGCCAGCAGCTTGGGGGGGGAATCTTACAATGAGCAGTTCTTC. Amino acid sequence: CASSLGGESYNEQFF.

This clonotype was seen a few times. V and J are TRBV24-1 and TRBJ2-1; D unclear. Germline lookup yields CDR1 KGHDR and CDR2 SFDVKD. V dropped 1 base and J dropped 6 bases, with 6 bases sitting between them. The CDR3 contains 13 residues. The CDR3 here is CATSDLGPNEQFF. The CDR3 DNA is TGTGCCACCAGTGATTTAGGGCCCAATGAGCAGTTCTTC.

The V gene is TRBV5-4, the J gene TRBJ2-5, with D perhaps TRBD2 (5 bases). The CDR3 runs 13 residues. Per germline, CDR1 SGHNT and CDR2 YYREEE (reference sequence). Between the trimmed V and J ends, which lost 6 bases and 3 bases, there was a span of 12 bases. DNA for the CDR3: TGTGCCAGCACGGGAAAACACGAAGAGACCCAGTACTTC. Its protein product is CASTGKHEETQYF.

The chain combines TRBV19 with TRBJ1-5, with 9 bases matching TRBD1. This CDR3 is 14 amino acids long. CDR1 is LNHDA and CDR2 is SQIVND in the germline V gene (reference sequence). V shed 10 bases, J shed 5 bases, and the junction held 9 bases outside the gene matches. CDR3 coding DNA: TGTGCCACCTCCGGGACAGGGTACGATCAGCCCCAGCATTTT. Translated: CATSGTGYDQPQHF.

The CDR3 loop reads CASSSWTGGSNEKLFF. CDR3 in DNA: TGTGCCAGCAGTTCCTGGACAGGGGGGTCTAATGAAAAACTGTTTTTT. The rearrangement joins TRBV28 to TRBJ1-4, with 10 bases identical to TRBD1. The CDR3 sequence is 16 residues long. J lost 3 bases, V lost 4 bases, and 5 bases had no gene match. The germline V gene has CDR1 MDHEN and CDR2 SYDVKM.

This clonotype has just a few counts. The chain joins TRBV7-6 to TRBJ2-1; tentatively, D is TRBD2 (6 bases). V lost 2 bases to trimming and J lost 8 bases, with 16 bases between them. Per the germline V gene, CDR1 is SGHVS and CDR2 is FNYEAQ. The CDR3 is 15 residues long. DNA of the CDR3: TGTGCCAGCAGCTTATGCCGGGAGTGTTTTGATGAGCAGTTCTTC. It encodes CASSLCRECFDEQFF.

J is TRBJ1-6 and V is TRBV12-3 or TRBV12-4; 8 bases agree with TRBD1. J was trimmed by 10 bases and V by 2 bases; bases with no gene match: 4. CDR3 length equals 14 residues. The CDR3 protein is CASSLIQGESPLHF. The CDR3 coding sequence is TGTGCCAGCAGTTTAATACAGGGGGAATCACCCCTCCACTTT.

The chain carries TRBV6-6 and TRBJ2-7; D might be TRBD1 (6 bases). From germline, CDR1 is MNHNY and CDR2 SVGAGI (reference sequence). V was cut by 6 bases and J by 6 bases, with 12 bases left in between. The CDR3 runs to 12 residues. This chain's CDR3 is CASSDRSGEQYF. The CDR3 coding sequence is TGTGCCAGCAGCGACAGGAGCGGCGAGCAGTACTTC.

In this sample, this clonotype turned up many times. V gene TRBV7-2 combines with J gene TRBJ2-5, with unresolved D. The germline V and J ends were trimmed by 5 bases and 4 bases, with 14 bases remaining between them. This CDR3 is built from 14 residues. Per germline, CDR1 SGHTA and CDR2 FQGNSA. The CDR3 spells CASSLGQASETQYF. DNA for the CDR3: TGTGCCAGCAGCCTCGGGCAGGCGTCAGAGACCCAGTACTTC.

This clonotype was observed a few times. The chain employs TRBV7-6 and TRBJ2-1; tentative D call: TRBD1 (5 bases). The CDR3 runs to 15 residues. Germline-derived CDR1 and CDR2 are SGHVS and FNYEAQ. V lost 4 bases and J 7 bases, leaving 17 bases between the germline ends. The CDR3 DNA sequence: TGTGCCAGCAGCTCCCCCGAGGCTGGGGCAAATGAGCAGTTCTTC. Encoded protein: CASSSPEAGANEQFF.

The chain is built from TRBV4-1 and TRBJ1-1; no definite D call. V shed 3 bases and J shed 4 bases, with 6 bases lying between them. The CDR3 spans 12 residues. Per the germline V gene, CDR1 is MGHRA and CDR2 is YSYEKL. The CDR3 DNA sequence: TGCGCCAGCAGCCAGTCGGGCACTGAAGCTTTCTTT. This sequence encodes CASSQSGTEAFF.

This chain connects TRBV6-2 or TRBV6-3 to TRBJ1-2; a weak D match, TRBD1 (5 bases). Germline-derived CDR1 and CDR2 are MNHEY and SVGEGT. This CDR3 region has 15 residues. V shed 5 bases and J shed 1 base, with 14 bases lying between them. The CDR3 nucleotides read TGTGCCAGCAGTGAAGAAGGGGCAGATAACTATGGCTACACCTTC. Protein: CASSEEGADNYGYTF.

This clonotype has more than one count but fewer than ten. This chain's CDR3 is CASSGSDRVEAGELFF. CDR3 nucleotides: TGTGCCAGCAGCGGATCCGATCGGGTGGAGGCCGGGGAGCTGTTTTTT. The rearrangement links TRBV7-9 to TRBJ2-2; D is perhaps TRBD2 (5 bases). Germline CDR1 reads SEHNR; CDR2 reads FQNEAQ (reference sequence). CDR3 length: 16 residues. Between the trimmed V and J ends, which lost 5 bases and 6 bases, there was a span of 19 bases.

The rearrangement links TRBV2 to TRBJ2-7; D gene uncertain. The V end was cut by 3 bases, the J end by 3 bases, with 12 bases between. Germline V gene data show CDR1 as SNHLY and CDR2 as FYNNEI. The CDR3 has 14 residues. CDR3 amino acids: CASSEEGADYEQYF. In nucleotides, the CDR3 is TGTGCCAGCAGTGAGGAAGGTGCGGACTACGAGCAGTACTTC.

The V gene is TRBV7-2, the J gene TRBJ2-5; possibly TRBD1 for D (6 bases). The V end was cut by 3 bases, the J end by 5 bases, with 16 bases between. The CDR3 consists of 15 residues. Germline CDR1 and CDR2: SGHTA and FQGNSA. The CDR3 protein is CASSFIRGSQETQYF. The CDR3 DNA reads TGTGCCAGCAGCTTTATCAGGGGTTCTCAGGAGACCCAGTACTTC.

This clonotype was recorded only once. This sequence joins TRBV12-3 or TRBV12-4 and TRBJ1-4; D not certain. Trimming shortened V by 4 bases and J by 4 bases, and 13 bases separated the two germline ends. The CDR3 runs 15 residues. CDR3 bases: TGTGCCAGCAGTTCGACACAGAGCTTTAATGAAAAACTGTTTTTT. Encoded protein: CASSSTQSFNEKLFF.

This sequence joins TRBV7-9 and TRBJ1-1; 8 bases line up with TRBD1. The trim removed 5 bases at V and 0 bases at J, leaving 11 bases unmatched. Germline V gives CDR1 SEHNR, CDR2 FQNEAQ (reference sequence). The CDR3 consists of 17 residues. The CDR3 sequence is CASSRTRQGTMNTEAFF. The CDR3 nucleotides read TGTGCCAGCAGCCGCACTCGACAGGGGACCATGAACACTGAAGCTTTCTTT.

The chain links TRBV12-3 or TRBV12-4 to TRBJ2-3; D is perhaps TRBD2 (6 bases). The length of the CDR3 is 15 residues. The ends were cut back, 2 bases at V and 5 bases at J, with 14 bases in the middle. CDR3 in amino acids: CASSLSYSGEDTQYF. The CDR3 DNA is TGTGCCAGCAGTTTATCGTACTCGGGGGAAGATACGCAGTATTTT.

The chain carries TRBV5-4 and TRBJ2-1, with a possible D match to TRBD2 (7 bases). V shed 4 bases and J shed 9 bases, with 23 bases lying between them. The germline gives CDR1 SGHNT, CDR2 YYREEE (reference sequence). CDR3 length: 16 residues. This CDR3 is CASSVGGGAGMVEQFF. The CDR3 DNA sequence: TGTGCCAGCAGCGTGGGGGGCGGAGCGGGGATGGTTGAGCAGTTCTTC.

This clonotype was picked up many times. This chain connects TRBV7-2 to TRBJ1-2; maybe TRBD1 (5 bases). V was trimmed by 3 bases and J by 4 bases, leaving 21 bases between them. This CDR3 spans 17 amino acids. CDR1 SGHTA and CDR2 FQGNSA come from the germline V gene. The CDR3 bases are TGTGCCAGCAGCTTTGACCCGACAGAAATCGGGGGCTATGGCTACACCTTC. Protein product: CASSFDPTEIGGYGYTF.

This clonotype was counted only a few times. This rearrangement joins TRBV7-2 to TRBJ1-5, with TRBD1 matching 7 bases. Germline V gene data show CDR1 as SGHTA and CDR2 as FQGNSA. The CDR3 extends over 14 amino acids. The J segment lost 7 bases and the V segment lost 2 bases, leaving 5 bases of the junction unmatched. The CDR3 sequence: CASSLKGAGQPQHF. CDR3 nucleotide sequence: TGTGCCAGCAGCTTAAAGGGGGCCGGGCAGCCCCAGCATTTT.

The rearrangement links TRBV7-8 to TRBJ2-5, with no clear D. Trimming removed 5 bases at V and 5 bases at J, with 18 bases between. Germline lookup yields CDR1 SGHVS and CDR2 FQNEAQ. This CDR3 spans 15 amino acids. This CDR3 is CASSTRTQRRETQYF. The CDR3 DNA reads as TGTGCCAGCAGCACTCGAACACAGCGCAGGGAGACCCAGTACTTC.

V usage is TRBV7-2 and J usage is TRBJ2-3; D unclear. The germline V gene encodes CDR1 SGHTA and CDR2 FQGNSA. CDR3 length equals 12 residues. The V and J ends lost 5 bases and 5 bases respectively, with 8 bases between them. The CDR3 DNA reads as TGTGCCAGCAGCGAAAATGGAGATACGCAGTATTTT. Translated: CASSENGDTQYF.

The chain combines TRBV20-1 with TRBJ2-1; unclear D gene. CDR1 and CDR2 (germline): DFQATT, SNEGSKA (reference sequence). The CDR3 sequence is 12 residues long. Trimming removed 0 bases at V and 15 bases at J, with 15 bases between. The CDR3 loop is CSARDVLGVRFF. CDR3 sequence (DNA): TGCAGTGCTAGAGATGTTCTCGGAGTACGGTTCTTC.

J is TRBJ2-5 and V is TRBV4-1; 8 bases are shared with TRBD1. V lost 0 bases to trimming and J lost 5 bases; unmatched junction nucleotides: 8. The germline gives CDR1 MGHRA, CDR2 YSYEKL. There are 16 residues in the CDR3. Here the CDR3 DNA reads TGCGCCAGCAGCCAAGACCATATCCGGGACAGGGAGACCCAGTACTTC. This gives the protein CASSQDHIRDRETQYF.

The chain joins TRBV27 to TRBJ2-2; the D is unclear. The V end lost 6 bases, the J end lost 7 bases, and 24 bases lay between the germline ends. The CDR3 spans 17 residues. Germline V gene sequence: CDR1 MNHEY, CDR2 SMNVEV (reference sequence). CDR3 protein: CASSIRFGHPTGGELFF. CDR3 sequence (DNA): TGTGCCAGCAGCATACGTTTCGGCCACCCCACCGGCGGGGAGCTGTTTTTT.

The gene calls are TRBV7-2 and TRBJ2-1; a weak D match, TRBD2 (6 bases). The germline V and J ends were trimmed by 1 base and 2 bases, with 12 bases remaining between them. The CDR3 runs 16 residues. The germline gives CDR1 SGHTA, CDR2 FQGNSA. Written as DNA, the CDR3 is TGTGCCAGCAGCTTAGTAGGGCTAGCGACCTACAATGAGCAGTTCTTC. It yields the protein CASSLVGLATYNEQFF.